This TCR beta chain was recorded in a study of T-cell reconstitution after alpha-beta-depleted transplantation in children (dated by TCRdb to the mid-2010s). Context from the whole study: Using TCR repertoire profiling, the study quantitatively followed how T-cell immune reconstitution unfolded in children after TCRalphabeta/CD19-depleted allogeneic hematopoietic cell transplantation.

The CDR3 measures 14 amino acids from cysteine to phenylalanine. Of all the DNA, just the CDR3 is kept, 42 bases in frame from base 1. Taken from the germline V gene (reference sequence), the CDR1 and CDR2 loops are MNHEY and SMNVEV. The junction carries 13 bases between V and J, which are trimmed by 5 bases and 2 bases respectively. Receptors were amplified or captured by PCR. Sequencing was carried out with an Illumina HiSeq 2500. Molecular barcoding was employed in the preparation of TCR libraries, with unique molecular identifiers being used to normalize TCRbeta repertoire quantification. TCRdb trimmed public reads at Q25 via fastp, called clones via MiXCR and kept in-frame beta chains. Duplicate CDR3 protein sequences are folded into a single record with the most common DNA and genes. The sample table lists more than 200,000 distinct CDR3 sequences, 9.7% of them with a count of one. The ten largest clones capture 5% to 6% of the sample.

This clonotype was seen ten or more times. Which antigen it targets is not known. No base quality values were provided; no much bigger clone lies one nucleotide off. The receptor was derived from a human donor who donated a stem cell graft to a child with SCID. The chain couples TRBV27 to TRBJ2-7, with TRBD1 perhaps the D gene, on 6 matching bases. The sample in question was PBMCs from the stem cell graft donor, obtained from the stem cell graft. The nucleotides read TGTGCCAGCAGTAACAGGGCCTCCCCCTACGAGCAGTACTTC. Translated, this is CASSNRASPYEQYF.